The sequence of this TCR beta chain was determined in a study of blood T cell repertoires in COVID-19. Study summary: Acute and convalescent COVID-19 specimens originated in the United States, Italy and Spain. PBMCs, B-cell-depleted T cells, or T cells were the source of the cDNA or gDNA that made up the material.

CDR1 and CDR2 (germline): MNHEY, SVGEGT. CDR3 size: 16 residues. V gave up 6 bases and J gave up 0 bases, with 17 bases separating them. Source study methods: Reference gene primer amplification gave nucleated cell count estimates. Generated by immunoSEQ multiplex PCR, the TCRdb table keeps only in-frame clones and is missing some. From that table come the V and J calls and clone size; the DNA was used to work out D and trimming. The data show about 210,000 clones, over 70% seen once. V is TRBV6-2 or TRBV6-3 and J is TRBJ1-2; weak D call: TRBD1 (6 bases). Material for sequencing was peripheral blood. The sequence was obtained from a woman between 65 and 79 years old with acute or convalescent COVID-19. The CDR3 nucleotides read TGTGCCAGCAGCCTTTCCCAGGACAGAGCTAACTATGGCTACACCTTC. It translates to CASSLSQDRANYGYTF.